These 9 T cell receptor beta chains came from one sample sequenced in a study of T cells in Graves' hyperthyroidism and ophthalmopathy. RNA transcripts gave rise to amplified TCR beta CDR3 regions. First-round RT-PCR targeting the TCR CDR3 was performed with the HTBI primer set. MiXCR was run by TCRdb on the multiplex PCR reads, yielding one entry per CDR3 protein. The data hold around 450,000 distinct CDR3 sequences, with 15% to 19% observed a single time. Sequencing was done on a sample of blood. The source of these receptors is a woman aged 18 to 35 with Graves' hyperthyroidism.

The V and J genes are TRBV19 and TRBJ2-1, with TRBD2 matching over 8 bases. The length of the CDR3 is 15 residues. The germline V gene has CDR1 LNHDA and CDR2 SQIVND (reference sequence). The V gene end was trimmed by 5 bases and the J gene end by 7 bases; junction bases not matched to a gene: 10. This CDR3 is CASSSASGPVNEQFF. The CDR3 nucleotides are TGTGCCAGTAGTTCAGCTAGCGGGCCCGTAAATGAGCAGTTCTTC.

V and J are TRBV5-4 and TRBJ2-6; D possibly corresponds to TRBD1 (6 bases). The CDR3 sequence is 15 residues long. The germline V gene encodes CDR1 SGHNT and CDR2 YYREEE (reference sequence). V lost 5 bases and J lost 0, with 9 bases in between. CDR3: CASSMDSSGANVLTF. The CDR3 coding sequence is TGTGCCAGCAGTATGGACAGCTCTGGGGCCAACGTCCTGACTTTC.

The J gene is TRBJ1-2, the V gene TRBV4-1; no definite D call. V gave up 3 bases and J gave up 0 bases, with 14 bases separating them. This CDR3 is built from 16 residues. Looked up from germline, CDR1 is MGHRA and CDR2 is YSYEKL. CDR3 amino acids: CASSHHTSGANYGYTF. DNA of the CDR3: TGCGCCAGCAGCCATCACACCTCGGGAGCTAACTATGGCTACACCTTC.

This clonotype has at least ten counts. The chain employs TRBV12-3 or TRBV12-4 and TRBJ2-1, with D possibly matching TRBD2 (5 bases). The V gene lost 3 bases and the J gene lost 11 bases, with 14 bases spanning the gap. The CDR3 loop spans 13 amino acids. CDR3 loop: CASSFLGGGQQFF. CDR3 nucleotide sequence: TGTGCCAGCAGTTTTCTTGGAGGCGGGCAGCAGTTCTTC.

This clonotype occurred many times. The chain is built from TRBV28 and TRBJ2-3; 9 bases map to TRBD2. Germline trimming cut 3 bases from V and 2 bases from J; bases unmatched to any gene: 6. Germline V lookup: CDR1 MDHEN, CDR2 SYDVKM. The CDR3 contains 16 residues. The CDR3 is CASSFQRGELTDTQYF. The CDR3 DNA reads TGTGCCAGCAGTTTTCAGCGGGGGGAACTCACAGATACGCAGTATTTT.

The rearrangement joins TRBV5-1 to TRBJ2-1; 7 bases line up with TRBD1. V lost 3 bases and J lost 0; bases outside the gene matches: 6. The CDR3 sequence is 16 residues long. Germline V gene lookup returns CDR1 SGHRS and CDR2 YFSETQ. Here the CDR3 DNA reads TGCGCCAGCAGCTACCGACAGGGCTCCTCCTACAATGAGCAGTTCTTC. Residues: CASSYRQGSSYNEQFF.

This sequence joins TRBV6-6 and TRBJ2-5, with 7 bases fitting TRBD2. The germline V gene has CDR1 MNHNY and CDR2 SVGAGI (reference sequence). The junction had 2 bases not matched to a gene; V was cut back by 2 bases and J by 5 bases. This CDR3 comprises 13 residues. CDR3 residues: CASSYGRDETQYF. The CDR3, as DNA: TGTGCCAGCAGTTACGGGAGGGATGAGACCCAGTACTTC.

This clonotype was found many times. The chain recombines TRBV5-1 with TRBJ2-1, with 8 bases identical to TRBD2. After removal of 5 bases from V and 7 bases from J, the junction contained 11 bases not matched to a gene. Looked up from germline, CDR1 is SGHRS and CDR2 is YFSETQ. CDR3 size: 15 residues. For the CDR3, the DNA is TGCGCCAGCAGGGCAACCGGGACTAGTACTAATGAGCAGTTCTTC. It translates to CASRATGTSTNEQFF.

This clonotype has only a few counts. Since no conserved phenylalanine or tryptophan closes the CDR3, a read error is the likely cause. The chain has TRBV7-9 and TRBJ1-2; possible D gene TRBD1, 5 bases. Trimming removed 5 bases from V and 4 bases from J, with 26 bases in between. CDR3 length equals 18 residues. The germline V gene encodes CDR1 SEHNR and CDR2 FQNEAQ (reference sequence). CDR3: CASSTLGETVGEGYGYTL. The CDR3 region has the DNA TGTGCCAGCAGCACCCTAGGCGAGACCGTAGGGGAGGGCTATGGCTACACCCTC.